These 2 T cell receptor beta chains came from one sample sequenced in a study of blood T cell repertoires in COVID-19. TCRdb keeps only in-frame clones here, not all; method: immunoSEQ multiplex PCR. The table has roughly 340,000 clones, over 70% seen once. Sequences were obtained from peripheral blood. The receptors were gathered from a woman in her forties or fifties with COVID-19, enrolled during active disease.

The chain combines TRBV5-1 with TRBJ1-1; 7 nucleotides match TRBD1. Germline V gene lookup returns CDR1 SGHRS and CDR2 YFSETQ. With 0 bases clipped from V and 0 bases from J, the junction kept 14 bases outside the gene matches. The CDR3 is 19 amino acids. CDR3 amino acids: CASSLASRAGQRMNTEAFF. The CDR3, as DNA: TGCGCCAGCAGCTTGGCCTCAAGGGCGGGACAGAGGATGAACACTGAAGCTTTCTTT.

The genes are TRBV3-1 (or the pseudogene TRBV3-2) and TRBJ2-7; TRBD2 agrees at 10 bases. CDR1 is LGHDT, CDR2 YNNKEL, per germline (reference sequence). V dropped 4 bases and J dropped 6; count of bases not matched to a gene: 9. CDR3 size: 15 residues. Here the CDR3 reads CASSLAGGFKGEQYF. In nucleotides, the CDR3 is TGTGCCAGCAGCCTAGCGGGAGGATTTAAAGGCGAGCAGTACTTC.